This T cell receptor beta chain was captured by sequencing in a study of T cell responses to AZD1222 COVID-19 vaccine. Profiling relied on immunoSEQ multiplex PCR, and the TCRdb table lists in-frame clones only, not all of them. The sample records roughly 120,000 clones, around 87% being singletons. Study-level points and caveats: Reportedly, nearly half of unique spike TCRs recognized epitopes outside B.1.351/B.1.1.7 mutations.

The CDR3 sequence is 14 residues long. Per the germline V gene, CDR1 is GTSNPN and CDR2 is SVGIG (reference sequence). V was clipped by 0 bases and J by 4 bases, with 10 bases between them. Remarks on this clone: Antigen specificity is unknown.

The sample was peripheral blood, taken 28 days after the second AZD1222 dose. V and J are TRBV30 and TRBJ1-5; no clear D gene. This clonotype was obtained from an adult who received the AZD1222 COVID-19 vaccine. This CDR3 is CAWSVLRRNQPQHF. CDR3 coding DNA: TGTGCCTGGAGTGTACTCCGGCGGAATCAGCCCCAGCATTTT. Full variable domain (missing parts from reference TRBV30 and TRBJ1-5): SQTIHQWPATLVQPVGSPLSLECTVEGTSNPNLYWYRQAAGRGLQLLFYSVGIGQISSEVPQNLSASRPQDRQFILSSKKLLLSDSGFYLCAWSVLRRNQPQHFGDGTRLSIL.